This T cell receptor (beta chain) originates from a study of T-cell reconstitution after alpha-beta-depleted transplantation in children. This clonotype was seen a few times. It was with unique molecular identifiers that the TCRbeta library was prepared. Via MiXCR, TCRdb re-called the PCR reads, giving one row per CDR3 protein. The sample shows about 830,000 distinct CDR3 sequences, about 15% of them seen only once. Sample: PBMCs, mostly from graft donor cells, taken 360 days after TCRalphabeta/CD19-depleted stem cell transplant. The receptor was derived from a male patient younger than 18 who had a stem cell transplant for acute lymphoblastic leukemia, so the T cells may come from the graft donor.

The CDR3 spells CSAEVKNIQYF. Here the CDR3 DNA reads TGCAGTGCTGAGGTTAAAAACATTCAGTACTTC. V usage is TRBV20-1 and J usage is TRBJ2-4; D not certain. Trimming shortened V by 5 bases and J by 4 bases, and 6 bases separated the two germline ends. This CDR3 spans 11 amino acids. Germline CDR1 reads DFQATT; CDR2 reads SNEGSKA (reference sequence).